A single sample gave rise to the 19 T cell receptor beta chains below, sequenced in a study of T cells in Graves' hyperthyroidism and ophthalmopathy. There were TCR beta CDR3 regions amplified from RNA transcripts. An initial round of RT-PCR targeting the TCR CDR3 relied on the HTBI primer set. TCRdb re-analysed the multiplex PCR reads in MiXCR, keeping a single row per CDR3 protein. The sample lists hundreds of thousands of distinct CDR3 sequences; roughly 14% were seen once. Specimen: blood. Every receptor here comes from a young man with Graves' ophthalmopathy.

This clonotype was seen many times. J is TRBJ2-1 and V is TRBV10-3; tentatively, D is TRBD1 (5 bases). Germline CDR1 is ENHRY and CDR2 is SYGVKD. Deletions cut 8 bases from V and 3 bases from J, with 14 bases between. The CDR3 runs 14 residues. CDR3 residues: CAIQPQGGYNEQFF. In DNA form, the CDR3 reads TGTGCCATCCAACCCCAGGGCGGCTACAATGAGCAGTTCTTC.

The chain uses TRBV10-1 and TRBJ2-1; D gene uncertain. CDR3 length: 13 residues. V lost 7 bases and J lost 0, with 7 bases in between. The germline V gene has CDR1 WNHNN and CDR2 SYGVQD (reference sequence). CDR3 DNA sequence: TGCGCCAGCATGGGTAACTCCTACAATGAGCAGTTCTTC. Its translation: CASMGNSYNEQFF.

This clonotype appeared many times. The chain combines TRBV7-2 with TRBJ2-7; 11 bases fit TRBD2. This CDR3 is 16 amino acids long. From germline, CDR1 is SGHTA and CDR2 FQGNSA. The V segment lost 4 bases and the J segment 0 bases; nucleotides outside the gene matches: 5. The CDR3 DNA follows: TGTGCCAGCAGCTCCCCTAGCGGGGGGCTCTCCTACGAGCAGTACTTC. Protein: CASSSPSGGLSYEQYF. The whole variable domain, filled in from reference TRBV7-2 and TRBJ2-7, reads GAGVSQSPSNKVTEKGKDVELRCDPISGHTALYWYRQSLGQGLEFLIYFQGNSAPDKSGLPSDRFSAERTGGSVSTLTIQRTQQEDSAVYLCASSSPSGGLSYEQYFGPGTRLTVT.

In its sample, this clonotype was seen many times. J is TRBJ2-1 and V is TRBV10-3, with 8 bases fitting TRBD2. This CDR3 has 13 residues. With 8 bases clipped from V and 9 bases from J, the junction kept 9 bases outside the gene matches. Germline CDR1 and CDR2: ENHRY and SYGVKD. The CDR3 DNA follows: TGTGCCATCGCGGGGGGTCTAGCTCTTGAGCAGTTCTTC. This translates into CAIAGGLALEQFF.

On this clonotype itself: A read error may produce the germline difference seen at one junction end. The rearrangement joins TRBV19 to TRBJ2-5; maybe TRBD1 (6 bases). This CDR3 is 14 amino acids long. Germline-derived CDR1 and CDR2 are LNHDA and SQIVND (reference sequence). For the CDR3, the DNA is TGTGCCAGTGGTATGGGGGCAACTCAAGAGACCCAGTACTTC. Its translation is CASGMGATQETQYF. The variable domain in full, with the rest retrieved from reference TRBV19 and TRBJ2-5, is DGGITQSPKYLFRKEGQNVTLSCEQNLNHDAMYWYRQDPGQGLRLIYYSQIVNDFQKGDIAEGYSVSREKKESFPLTVTSAQKNPTAFYLCASGMGATQETQYFGPGTRLLVL.

There are a few counts of this clonotype. The chain employs TRBV5-1 and TRBJ2-1, with 10 bases matching TRBD1. This CDR3 spans 13 amino acids. Germline V CDR1 and CDR2: SGHRS, YFSETQ. J lost 8 bases, V lost 4 bases, and 3 bases had no gene match. CDR3 region: CASSGQGGDEQFF. The CDR3 DNA reads as TGCGCCAGCAGCGGACAGGGGGGCGATGAGCAGTTCTTC. Complete variable domain (other parts from reference TRBV5-1 and TRBJ2-1): KAGVTQTPRYLIKTRGQQVTLSCSPISGHRSVSWYQQTPGQGLQFLFEYFSETQRNKGNFPGRFSGRQFSNSRSEMNVSTLELGDSALYLCASSGQGGDEQFFGPGTRLTVL.

This chain joins TRBV27 and TRBJ2-7, with 9 bases lining up with TRBD1. Germline loops: CDR1 MNHEY, CDR2 SMNVEV (reference sequence). The V and J ends lost 5 bases and 4 bases, in that order; junction bases with no gene match: 9. CDR3 length equals 15 residues. DNA for the CDR3: TGTGCCAGCAGTCCCCGGGACAGGGACCAATACGAGCAGTACTTC. As protein: CASSPRDRDQYEQYF.

In its sample, this clonotype was seen a few times. The chain recombines TRBV11-2 with TRBJ2-5; weak D call: TRBD1 (7 bases). Trimming cost V 2 bases and J 6 bases, with 28 bases left between them. Germline V lookup: CDR1 SGHAT, CDR2 FQNNGV. CDR3 length: 19 amino acids. In nucleotides, the CDR3 is TGTGCCAGCAGCTTAATGGGAGATAGCGGAGTGGGACAGACACAGACCCAGTACTTC. Protein sequence: CASSLMGDSGVGQTQTQYF.

Many counts were recorded for this clonotype. The J gene is TRBJ2-7, the V gene TRBV20-1; the match to TRBD2 covers 7 bases. Germline CDR1 reads DFQATT; CDR2 reads SNEGSKA (reference sequence). The CDR3 contains 14 residues. The junction had 8 bases not matched to a gene; V was cut back by 4 bases and J by 2 bases. CDR3 sequence reads: CSATTLAFTYEQYF. The DNA of the CDR3 is TGCAGTGCTACGACACTAGCGTTTACCTACGAGCAGTACTTC.

The rearrangement joins TRBV10-1 to TRBJ2-1, with TRBD2 matching 9 bases. From germline, CDR1 is WNHNN and CDR2 SYGVQD (reference sequence). CDR3 length: 15 residues. V shed 0 bases and J 6 bases; nucleotides not matched to a gene: 3. The CDR3 DNA sequence: TGCGCCAGCAGTGAGTCGCTAGCGGGGCTCAATGAGCAGTTCTTC. Protein: CASSESLAGLNEQFF.

The chain recombines TRBV19 with TRBJ1-2; D might be TRBD1 (6 bases). V dropped 3 bases and J dropped 3 bases, with 11 bases sitting between them. Germline-derived CDR1 and CDR2 are LNHDA and SQIVND (reference sequence). This CDR3 is built from 14 residues. The CDR3 DNA reads TGTGCCAGTAGTATTCGACAGGACTACTATGGCTACACCTTC. Protein sequence: CASSIRQDYYGYTF.

Ten or more counts support this clonotype. The chain joins TRBV18 to TRBJ2-2; D gene ambiguous. Trimming removed 3 bases from V and 7 bases from J, with 15 bases in between. This CDR3 contains 15 residues. The germline V gene encodes CDR1 KGHSH and CDR2 LQKENI. CDR3 coding DNA: TGTGCCAGCTCACCTCCTGACCCTGACGGCGGGGAGCTGTTTTTT. Protein: CASSPPDPDGGELFF.

The table lists this clonotype with many counts. The CDR3 sequence: CASSSAARYNEQFF. CDR3 in DNA: TGTGCCAGCAGTTCCGCAGCGAGATACAATGAGCAGTTCTTC. The V call is TRBV27, the J call TRBJ2-1; D unclear. Trimming took 4 bases from V and 4 from J, leaving 11 bases between them. The length of the CDR3 is 14 residues. Germline-derived CDR1 and CDR2 are MNHEY and SMNVEV (reference sequence).

This clonotype was recorded a few times. The V gene is TRBV14, the J gene TRBJ2-1; either TRBD1 or TRBD2 may supply D (5 bases each). The CDR3 sequence is 18 residues long. Germline V lookup: CDR1 SGHDN, CDR2 FVKESK. The ends were cut back, 0 bases at V and 5 bases at J, with 20 bases in the middle. CDR3 in amino acids: CASSQEQVRLASDNEQFF. CDR3 DNA sequence: TGTGCCAGCAGCCAAGAACAGGTGCGGCTAGCAAGTGACAATGAGCAGTTCTTC.

The table lists this clonotype with many counts. CDR3 sequence: CASSRTGIGVYGYTF. For the CDR3, the DNA is TGTGCCAGCAGCCGGACAGGGATTGGCGTCTATGGCTACACCTTC. The rearrangement joins TRBV5-8 to TRBJ1-2, with 8 nucleotides matching TRBD1. The trim removed 4 bases at V and 4 bases at J, leaving 9 bases unmatched. Germline CDR1 and CDR2: SGHTS and YDEGEE. The CDR3 is 15 residues long.

As regards this clonotype: A junction boundary mismatches the germline segment, possibly from a read error. This chain links TRBV5-1 with TRBJ2-3; 7 nucleotides align to TRBD1. The length of the CDR3 is 15 residues. CDR1 and CDR2 from the germline V gene are SGHRS and YFSETQ. The CDR3 region is CASRGGSPSTDTQYF. For the CDR3, the DNA is TGTGCCAGCAGAGGGGGCAGTCCTAGCACAGATACGCAGTATTTT.

The rearrangement joins TRBV12-3 or TRBV12-4 to TRBJ2-6, with D perhaps given as TRBD1 or TRBD2 (5 bases each). The ends were cut back, 3 bases at V and 4 bases at J, with 10 bases in the middle. The CDR3 totals 15 residues. CDR3 bases: TGTGCCAGCAGTTTCTTGGGGGAGGGGGCCAACGTCCTGACTTTC. This translates into CASSFLGEGANVLTF.

The V call is TRBV6-1, the J call TRBJ1-4, with a tentative D call TRBD1 (5 bases). The CDR3 covers 16 residues. Trimming removed 6 bases from V and 4 bases from J, with 18 bases in between. The germline V gene has CDR1 MNHNS and CDR2 SASEGT. The CDR3 DNA reads as TGTGCCAGCAGCCCAGGGAGAGGGTTCGGTAATGAAAAACTGTTTTTT. As protein: CASSPGRGFGNEKLFF.

This clonotype was picked up many times. The chain recombines TRBV7-8 with TRBJ1-2; D remains ambiguous. The CDR3 runs to 14 residues. The germline V gene encodes CDR1 SGHVS and CDR2 FQNEAQ. The V end lost 1 base, the J end lost 4 bases, and 10 bases lay between the germline ends. The DNA for the CDR3 is TGTGCCAGCAGCTTAGAGTTGCGGTCCTATGGCTACACCTTC. This encodes CASSLELRSYGYTF.